This T cell receptor beta chain was documented in a study of chemoradiotherapy in HPV16-positive cancers. Only in-frame clones appear in the TCRdb table, and some are missing; sequencing was by immunoSEQ multiplex PCR. The sample carries about 20,000 clones, roughly 86% recorded once. The CDR3 is made up of 15 amino acids. Trimming pared 3 bases from V and 1 base from J, leaving 10 bases between. The germline gives CDR1 MDHEN, CDR2 SYDVKM. This clonotype originated in a human donor with HPV-associated anogenital cancer. This chain joins TRBV28 and TRBJ1-5; possible D gene TRBD1, 5 bases. The input for sequencing was blood, taken from a patient who underwent chemoradiotherapy. DNA for the CDR3: TGTGCCAGCAGTTTCTACCGGGACAGCAATCAGCCCCAGCATTTT. Translation gives CASSFYRDSNQPQHF. The whole variable domain, remainder taken from reference TRBV28 and TRBJ1-5, is DVKVTQSSRYLVKRTGEKVFLECVQDMDHENMFWYRQDPGLGLRLIYFSYDVKMKEKGDIPEGYSVSREKKERFSLILESASTNQTSMYLCASSFYRDSNQPQHFGDGTRLSIL.